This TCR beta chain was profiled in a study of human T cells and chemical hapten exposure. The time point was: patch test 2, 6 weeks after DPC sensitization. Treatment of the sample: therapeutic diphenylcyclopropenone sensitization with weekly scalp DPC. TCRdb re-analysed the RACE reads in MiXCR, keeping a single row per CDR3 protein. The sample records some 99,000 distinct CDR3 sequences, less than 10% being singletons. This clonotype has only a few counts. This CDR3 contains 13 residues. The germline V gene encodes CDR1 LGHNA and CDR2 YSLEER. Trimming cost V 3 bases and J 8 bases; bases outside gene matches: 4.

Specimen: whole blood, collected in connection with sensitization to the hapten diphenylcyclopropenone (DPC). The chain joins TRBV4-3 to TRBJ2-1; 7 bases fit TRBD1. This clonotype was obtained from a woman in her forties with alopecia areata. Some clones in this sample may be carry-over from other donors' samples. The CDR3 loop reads CASSQATGDEQFF. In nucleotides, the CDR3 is TGCGCCAGCAGCCAGGCCACAGGGGATGAGCAGTTCTTC.